This T cell receptor beta chain was retrieved from a study of blood T cell repertoires in COVID-19. Trimming removed 5 bases at V and 0 bases at J, with 10 bases between. The CDR3 is made up of 14 amino acids. Germline V lookup: CDR1 LGHNA, CDR2 YNFKEQ. As processed by the authors: Amplified reference gene primers provided the basis for estimating nucleated cell counts. Profiling relied on immunoSEQ multiplex PCR, and the TCRdb table lists in-frame clones only, not all of them. V and J calls and clone size are as listed in that table; D and trimming were resolved from the DNA. The sample lists 350,000 or so clones; around 90% were seen once.

The sequencing sample was made of PBMCs or T cells enriched from blood (not recorded which). The receptor was isolated from a woman aged 30 to 39 who had recovered from COVID-19. J is TRBJ1-1 and V is TRBV4-2; D not certain. CDR3 region: CASSTPELNTEAFF. CDR3 bases: TGTGCCAGCAGCACGCCGGAGCTGAACACTGAAGCTTTCTTT.